A selection of T cell receptor beta chains follows, all from one sample in a study of T cell responses to AZD1222 COVID-19 vaccine. The assay was immunoSEQ multiplex PCR, and TCRdb's table has in-frame clones only and misses some. This sample has approximately 77,000 clones, with roughly 94% found just once. The sample in question was peripheral blood, obtained on day 0 of MenACWY control vaccination. The receptors were gathered from an adult in good health. Both conserved end residues are part of each CDR3.

j_call,v_call,cdr3_aa
TRBJ2-2,TRBV5-4,CASSLGTTNTGELFF
TRBJ2-7,TRBV30,CAWSVSRGHEQYF
TRBJ2-7,TRBV6-1,CASSDLGEQYF
TRBJ1-4,TRBV5-8,CASSDPTGINEKLFF
TRBJ1-1,TRBV19,CASSIGPGGTEAFF
TRBJ2-4,TRBV18,CASSPQSGTVKNIQYF
TRBJ1-5,TRBV4-2,CASSQGKGQPQHF
TRBJ2-7,TRBV19,CASSIGATGASYEQYF
TRBJ1-4,TRBV19,CASSTTGAGEKLFF
TRBJ2-1,TRBV20-1,CSASWRGSYNEQFF
TRBJ2-1,TRBV7-8,CASSQNPKEQFF
TRBJ1-5,TRBV7-2,CASSSQKNQPQHF
TRBJ2-4,TRBV28,CASRTVGLAGDQYF
TRBJ2-7,TRBV7-9,CASSPQLPGQLAEQYF
TRBJ1-4,TRBV4-3,CASSTRLAANEKLFF
TRBJ2-1,TRBV13,CASSNPGTPDSYNEQFF
TRBJ2-5,TRBV5-6,CASSLGLGQGETQYF
TRBJ2-7,TRBV28,CASSHRDRGHEQYF
TRBJ2-3,TRBV7-6,CASSFLDRETDTQYF
TRBJ2-1,TRBV15,CATSRDRDQNEQFF
TRBJ2-2,TRBV18,CASSPSGTGVAGELFF
TRBJ1-1,TRBV13,CASSLARGRSTEAFF
TRBJ2-3,TRBV15,CATSREAVSTDTQYF
TRBJ2-7,TRBV28,CASSLEVYEQYF
TRBJ1-3,TRBV9,CASSVAESGNTIYF
TRBJ1-1,TRBV5-4,CASSKAGDFNTEAFF
TRBJ2-7,TRBV5-1,CASSAMPGVYEQYF
TRBJ2-7,TRBV11-2,CASSLGSGTPTYEQYF
TRBJ1-3,TRBV4-3,CASSHASGSGNTIYF
TRBJ2-3,TRBV9,CASSVVSGVGTDTQYF
TRBJ1-6,TRBV6-5,CASRGPGVNSPLHF
TRBJ2-7,TRBV2,CASRREVEAYEQYF
TRBJ1-2,TRBV6-2/TRBV6-3,CASSYPRGGKPNYGYTF